A selection of T cell receptor beta chains follows, all from one sample in a study of cytomegalovirus exposure and HLA in healthy donors. Clones were sequenced by immunoSEQ multiplex PCR, and TCRdb holds only the in-frame ones, with some missing. The sample lists 100,000 to 150,000 clones, around 73% occurring once. Input material: PBMCs. Receptor source: a man aged 60 to 75 in good health and CMV-seropositive. The CDR3 runs from the conserved cysteine through the conserved F or W. D genes are given only for firm matches.

CDR3 length,J gene,D gene,V gene,CDR3 DNA,CDR3 protein
12,TRBJ2-5,NA,TRBV28,TGTGCCAGCAGGGGGGGGGCGGAGACCCAGTACTTC,CASRGGAETQYF
14,TRBJ1-6,NA,TRBV19,TGTGCCAGTAGGCACAGGGTGGTAAGCTCACCCCTCCACTTT,CASRHRVVSSPLHF
15,TRBJ1-3,TRBD1,TRBV5-6,TGTGCCAGCAGCTTCTACTCACAGGGGGCTGACACCATATATTTT,CASSFYSQGADTIYF
17,TRBJ2-7,NA,TRBV5-1,TGCGCCAGCAGCTTTAATCGGGCACGGGGAATGAGCTACGAGCAGTACTTC,CASSFNRARGMSYEQYF
15,TRBJ2-1,TRBD2,TRBV7-2,TGTGCCAGCAGCTTAGGCGGGGGGTCCTACAATGAGCAGTTCTTC,CASSLGGGSYNEQFF
15,TRBJ2-5,TRBD2,TRBV5-1,TGCGCCAGCAGCTTCAGGGCTAGCGGGGATGAGACCCAGTACTTC,CASSFRASGDETQYF
12,TRBJ1-4,NA,TRBV2,TGTGCCAGCGGGCTGATTAATGAAAAACTGTTTTTT,CASGLINEKLFF
17,TRBJ2-3,TRBD1,TRBV28,TGTGCCAGCAGTCTTTGGGCGGGACAGGGGTTTTCAGATACGCAGTATTTT,CASSLWAGQGFSDTQYF
15,TRBJ1-3,NA,TRBV4-2,TGTGCCAGCAGCCTGAGGGTAGGGAGGGGAAACACCATATATTTT,CASSLRVGRGNTIYF
15,TRBJ2-3,TRBD2,TRBV7-3,TGTGCCAGCAGCCCGGGACTAATTAGCACAGATACGCAGTATTTT,CASSPGLISTDTQYF